This T cell receptor beta chain was observed in a study of T cells expressing NK-cell markers. Study summary: Sequencing of TCR beta repertoires drew on sorted CD3+CD56+NKG2C+, CD3+CD56+NKG2C- and CD3+CD56-NKG2C+ T cells. Findings and limits, study-wide: Expanded NKG2C+ T cell clones were not confirmed as HCMV-specific. In 5 to 7 donors, dominant CD3+CD56+NKG2C+ clones formed about 1.0-7.0% of CD8+ cells.

The CDR3 consists of 16 residues. Germline lookup yields CDR1 KGHDR and CDR2 SFDVKD. Reanalyzing the 5' RACE reads, TCRdb keeps one entry per CDR3 protein, without DNA. The table for this sample gives 550,000 or so distinct CDR3 sequences. On this clonotype: Its antigen is currently unknown.

The sequence was collected from a man between 18 and 35 years old in good health. V usage is TRBV24-1 and J usage is TRBJ2-2; TCRdb calls TRBD1, which cannot be checked without DNA. Sequencing was done on a sample of blood T cells: a sorted CD56 or NKG2C T cell subset, CD4+ or CD8+ T cells, or bulk PBMC T cells (not recorded which). This chain's CDR3 is CATSDFGGAVTGELFF.